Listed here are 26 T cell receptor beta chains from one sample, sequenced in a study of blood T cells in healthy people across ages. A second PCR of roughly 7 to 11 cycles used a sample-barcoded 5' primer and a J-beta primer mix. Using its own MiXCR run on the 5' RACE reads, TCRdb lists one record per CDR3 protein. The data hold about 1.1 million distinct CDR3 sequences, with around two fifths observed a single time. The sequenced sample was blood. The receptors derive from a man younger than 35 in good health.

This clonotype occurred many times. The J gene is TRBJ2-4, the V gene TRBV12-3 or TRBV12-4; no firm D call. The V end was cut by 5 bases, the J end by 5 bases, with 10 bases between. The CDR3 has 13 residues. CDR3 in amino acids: CASSRTGQNIQYF. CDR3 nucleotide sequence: TGTGCCAGCAGTCGCACGGGCCAAAACATTCAGTACTTC.

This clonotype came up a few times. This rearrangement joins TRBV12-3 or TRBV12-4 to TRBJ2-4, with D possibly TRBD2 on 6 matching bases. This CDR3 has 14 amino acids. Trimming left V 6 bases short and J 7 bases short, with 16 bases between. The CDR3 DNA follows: TGTGCCAGCAGGGAGGGCAGTTCGGGCAACATTCAGTACTTC. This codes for CASREGSSGNIQYF.

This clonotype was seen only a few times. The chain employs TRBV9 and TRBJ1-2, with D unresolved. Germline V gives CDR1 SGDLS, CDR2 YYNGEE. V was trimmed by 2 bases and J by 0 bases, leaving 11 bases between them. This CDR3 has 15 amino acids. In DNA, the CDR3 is TGTGCCAGCAGCGTGGCCCCGCAAGCTAACTATGGCTACACCTTC. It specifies CASSVAPQANYGYTF.

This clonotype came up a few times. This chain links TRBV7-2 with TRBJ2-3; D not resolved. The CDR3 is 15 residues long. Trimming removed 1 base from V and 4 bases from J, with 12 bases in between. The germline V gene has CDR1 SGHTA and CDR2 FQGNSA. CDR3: CASSLDIGAADTQYF. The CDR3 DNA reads TGTGCCAGCAGCTTAGATATAGGAGCCGCAGATACGCAGTATTTT.

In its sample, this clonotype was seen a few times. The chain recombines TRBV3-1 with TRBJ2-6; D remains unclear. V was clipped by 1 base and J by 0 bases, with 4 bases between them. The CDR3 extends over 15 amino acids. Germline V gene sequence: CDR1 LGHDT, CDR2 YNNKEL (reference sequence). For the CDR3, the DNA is TGTGCCAGCAGCCAAGTAAGCTCTGGGGCCAACGTCCTGACTTTC. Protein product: CASSQVSSGANVLTF.

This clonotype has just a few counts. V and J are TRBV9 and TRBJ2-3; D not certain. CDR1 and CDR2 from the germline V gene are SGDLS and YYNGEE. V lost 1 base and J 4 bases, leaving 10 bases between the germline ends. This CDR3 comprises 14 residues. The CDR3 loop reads CASSVSAGPDTQYF. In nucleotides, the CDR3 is TGTGCCAGCAGCGTATCCGCAGGACCAGATACGCAGTATTTT. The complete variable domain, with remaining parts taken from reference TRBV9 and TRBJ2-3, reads DSGVTQTPKHLITATGQRVTLRCSPRSGDLSVYWYQQSLDQGLQFLIQYYNGEERAKGNILERFSAQQFPDLHSELNLSSLELGDSALYFCASSVSAGPDTQYFGPGTRLTVL.

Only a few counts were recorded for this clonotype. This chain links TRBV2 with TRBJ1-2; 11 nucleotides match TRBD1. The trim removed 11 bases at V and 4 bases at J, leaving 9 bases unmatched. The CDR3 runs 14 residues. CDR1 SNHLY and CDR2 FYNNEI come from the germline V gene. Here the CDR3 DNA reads TGTGCCGGCAACCGGGACAGGGGGGCCTATGGCTACACCTTC. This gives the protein CAGNRDRGAYGYTF.

CDR3 bases: TGTGCCAGCAGCCAAGACAAAAACACCGGGGAGCTGTTTTTT. It is translated as CASSQDKNTGELFF. The V and J genes are TRBV14 and TRBJ2-2; D call uncertain. V was shortened by 0 bases and J by 2 bases, with 4 bases between the two germline ends. The CDR3 sequence is 14 residues long. Germline-derived CDR1 and CDR2 are SGHDN and FVKESK.

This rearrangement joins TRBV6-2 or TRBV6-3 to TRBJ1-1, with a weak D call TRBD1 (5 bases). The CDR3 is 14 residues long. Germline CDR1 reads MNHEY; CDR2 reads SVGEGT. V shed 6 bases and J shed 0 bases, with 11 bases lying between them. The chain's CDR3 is CASSHRGVNTEAFF. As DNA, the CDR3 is TGTGCCAGCAGCCACCGAGGGGTGAACACTGAAGCTTTCTTT.

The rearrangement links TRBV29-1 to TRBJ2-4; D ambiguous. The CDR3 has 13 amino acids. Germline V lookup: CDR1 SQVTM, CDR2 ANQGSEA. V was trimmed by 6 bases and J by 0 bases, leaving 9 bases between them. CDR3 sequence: CSVRPLAKNIQYF. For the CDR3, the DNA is TGCAGCGTCAGGCCTTTAGCCAAAAACATTCAGTACTTC.

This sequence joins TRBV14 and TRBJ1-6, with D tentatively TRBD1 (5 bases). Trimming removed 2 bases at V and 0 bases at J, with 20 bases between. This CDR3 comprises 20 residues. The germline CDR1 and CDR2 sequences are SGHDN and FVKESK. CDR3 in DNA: TGTGCCAGCAGCCAACTACCTAAGGACATTCTGAGCTCCTATAATTCACCCCTCCACTTT. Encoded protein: CASSQLPKDILSSYNSPLHF.

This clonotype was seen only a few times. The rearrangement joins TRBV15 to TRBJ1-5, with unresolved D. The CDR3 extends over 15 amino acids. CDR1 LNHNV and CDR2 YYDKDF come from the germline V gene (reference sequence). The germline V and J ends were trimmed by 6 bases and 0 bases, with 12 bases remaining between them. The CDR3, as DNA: TGTGCCACCAGTATAACAGCTTATAGCAATCAGCCCCAGCATTTT. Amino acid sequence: CATSITAYSNQPQHF.

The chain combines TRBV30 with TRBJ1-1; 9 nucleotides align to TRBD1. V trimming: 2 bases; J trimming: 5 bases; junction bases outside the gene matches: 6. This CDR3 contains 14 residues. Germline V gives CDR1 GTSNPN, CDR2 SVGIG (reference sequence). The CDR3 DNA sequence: TGTGCCTGGAGTCCCGACGGGACAGGGACTGAAGCTTTCTTT. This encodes CAWSPDGTGTEAFF. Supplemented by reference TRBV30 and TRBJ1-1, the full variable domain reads SQTIHQWPATLVQPVGSPLSLECTVEGTSNPNLYWYRQAAGRGLQLLFYSVGIGQISSEVPQNLSASRPQDRQFILSSKKLLLSDSGFYLCAWSPDGTGTEAFFGQGTRLTVV.

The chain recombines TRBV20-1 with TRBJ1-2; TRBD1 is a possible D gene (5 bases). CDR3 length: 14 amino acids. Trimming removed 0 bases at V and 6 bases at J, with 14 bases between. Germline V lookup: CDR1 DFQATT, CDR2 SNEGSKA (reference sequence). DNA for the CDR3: TGCAGTGCTAGAGATACAGCCACAGGAAATGGCTACACCTTC. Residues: CSARDTATGNGYTF.

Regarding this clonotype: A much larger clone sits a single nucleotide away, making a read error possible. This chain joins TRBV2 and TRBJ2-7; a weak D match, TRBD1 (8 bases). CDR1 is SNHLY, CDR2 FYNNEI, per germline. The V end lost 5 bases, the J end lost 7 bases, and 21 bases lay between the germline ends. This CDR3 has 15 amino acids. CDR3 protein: CASSSTGGGYNEQYF. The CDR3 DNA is TGTGCCAGCAGTTCTACAGGGGGGGGGTACAATGAGCAGTACTTC.

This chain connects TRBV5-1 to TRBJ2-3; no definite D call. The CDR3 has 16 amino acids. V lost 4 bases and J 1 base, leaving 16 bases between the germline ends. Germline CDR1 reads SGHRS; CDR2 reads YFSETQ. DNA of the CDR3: TGCGCCAGCAGCCCCCCGACATCGGCGGGCACAGATACGCAGTATTTT. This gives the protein CASSPPTSAGTDTQYF.

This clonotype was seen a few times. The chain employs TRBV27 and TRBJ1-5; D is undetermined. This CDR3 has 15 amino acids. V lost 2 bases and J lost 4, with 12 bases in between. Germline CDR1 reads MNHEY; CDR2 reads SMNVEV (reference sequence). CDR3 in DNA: TGTGCCAGCAGTTTAATAGGCGGTTTAAATCAGCCCCAGCATTTT. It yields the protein CASSLIGGLNQPQHF.

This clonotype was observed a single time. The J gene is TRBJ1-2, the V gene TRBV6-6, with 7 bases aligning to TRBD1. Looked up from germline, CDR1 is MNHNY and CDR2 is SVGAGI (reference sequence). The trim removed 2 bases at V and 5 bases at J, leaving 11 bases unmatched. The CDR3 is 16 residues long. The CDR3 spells CASSYTQQGQGYGYTF. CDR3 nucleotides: TGTGCCAGCAGTTACACACAACAGGGGCAGGGATATGGCTACACCTTC.

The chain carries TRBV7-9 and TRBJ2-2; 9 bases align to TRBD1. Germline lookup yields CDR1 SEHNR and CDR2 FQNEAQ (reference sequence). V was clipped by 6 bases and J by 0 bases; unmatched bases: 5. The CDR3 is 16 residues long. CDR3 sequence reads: CASRQDRGTNTGELFF. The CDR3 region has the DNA TGTGCCAGCAGGCAAGACAGGGGGACGAACACCGGGGAGCTGTTTTTT.

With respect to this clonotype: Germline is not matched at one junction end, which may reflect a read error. The chain's CDR3 is CANSAGQRHTDTQYF. The CDR3 coding sequence is TGTGCCAACAGCGCGGGACAGCGGCACACAGATACGCAGTATTTT. V gene TRBV9 combines with J gene TRBJ2-3; weak D call: TRBD1 (7 bases). The CDR3 has 15 residues. Germline CDR1 reads SGDLS; CDR2 reads YYNGEE.

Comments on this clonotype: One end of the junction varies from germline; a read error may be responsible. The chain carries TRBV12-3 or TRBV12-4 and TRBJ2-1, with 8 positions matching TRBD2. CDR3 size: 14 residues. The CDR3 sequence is CASSFSGVDNGQFF. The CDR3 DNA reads TGTGCCAGCAGTTTTAGCGGGGTTGACAATGGGCAGTTCTTC.

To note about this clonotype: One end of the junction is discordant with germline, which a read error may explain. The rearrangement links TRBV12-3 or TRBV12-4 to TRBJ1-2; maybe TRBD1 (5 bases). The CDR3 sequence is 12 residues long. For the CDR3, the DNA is TGTGCCAGCAGATTTCAGGGCTATGGCTACATCTTC. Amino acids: CASRFQGYGYIF.

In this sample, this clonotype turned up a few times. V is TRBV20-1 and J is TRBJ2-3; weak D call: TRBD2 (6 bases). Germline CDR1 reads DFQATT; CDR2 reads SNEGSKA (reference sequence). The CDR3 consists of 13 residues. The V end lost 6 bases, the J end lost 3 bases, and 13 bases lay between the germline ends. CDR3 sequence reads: CSALSGRTDTQYF. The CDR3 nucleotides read TGCAGTGCCCTTTCAGGGAGGACAGATACGCAGTATTTT.

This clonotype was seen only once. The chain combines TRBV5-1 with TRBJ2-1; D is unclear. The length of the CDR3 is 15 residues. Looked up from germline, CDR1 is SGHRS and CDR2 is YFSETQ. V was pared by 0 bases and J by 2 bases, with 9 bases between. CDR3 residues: CASSLVLNTYNEQFF. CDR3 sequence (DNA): TGCGCCAGCAGCTTGGTGCTCAATACCTACAATGAGCAGTTCTTC.

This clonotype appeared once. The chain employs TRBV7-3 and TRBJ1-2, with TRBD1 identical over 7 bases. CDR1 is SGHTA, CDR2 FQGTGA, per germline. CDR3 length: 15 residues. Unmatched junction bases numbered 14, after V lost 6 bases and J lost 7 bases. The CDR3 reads CASSPKGAKDCGYTF. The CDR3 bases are TGTGCCAGCAGTCCTAAGGGGGCGAAGGATTGTGGCTACACCTTC.

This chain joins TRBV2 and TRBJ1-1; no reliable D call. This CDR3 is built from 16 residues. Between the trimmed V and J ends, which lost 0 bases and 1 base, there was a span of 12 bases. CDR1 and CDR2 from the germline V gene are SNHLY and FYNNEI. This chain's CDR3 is CASSEAGRERNTEAFF. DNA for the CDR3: TGTGCCAGCAGTGAAGCGGGGAGGGAGAGGAACACTGAAGCTTTCTTT.